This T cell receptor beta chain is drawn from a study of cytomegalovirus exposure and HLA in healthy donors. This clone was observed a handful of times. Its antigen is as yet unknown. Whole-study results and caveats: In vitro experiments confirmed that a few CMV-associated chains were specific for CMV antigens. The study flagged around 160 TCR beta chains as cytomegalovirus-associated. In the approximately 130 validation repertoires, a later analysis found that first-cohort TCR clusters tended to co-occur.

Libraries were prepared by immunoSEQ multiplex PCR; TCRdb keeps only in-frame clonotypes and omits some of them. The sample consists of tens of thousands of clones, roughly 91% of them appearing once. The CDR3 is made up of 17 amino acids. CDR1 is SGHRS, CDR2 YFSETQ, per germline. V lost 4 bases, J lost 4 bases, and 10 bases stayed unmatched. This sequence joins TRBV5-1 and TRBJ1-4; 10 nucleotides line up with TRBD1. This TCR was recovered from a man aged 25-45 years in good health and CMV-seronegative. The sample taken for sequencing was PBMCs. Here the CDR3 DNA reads TGCGCCAGCAGCAAGCCGGGACAGGGGCATGTTAATGAAAAACTGTTTTTT. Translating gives CASSKPGQGHVNEKLFF.